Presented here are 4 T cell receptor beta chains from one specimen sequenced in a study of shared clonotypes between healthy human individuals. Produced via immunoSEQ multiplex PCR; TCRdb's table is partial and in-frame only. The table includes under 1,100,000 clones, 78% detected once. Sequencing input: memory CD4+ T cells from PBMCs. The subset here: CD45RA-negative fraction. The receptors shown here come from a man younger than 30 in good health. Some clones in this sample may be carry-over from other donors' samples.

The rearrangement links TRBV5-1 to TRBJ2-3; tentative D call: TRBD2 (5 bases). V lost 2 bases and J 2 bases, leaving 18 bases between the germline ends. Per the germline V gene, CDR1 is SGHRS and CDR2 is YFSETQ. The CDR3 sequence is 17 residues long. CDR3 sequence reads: CASSFSSGLAFTDTQYF. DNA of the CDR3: TGCGCCAGCAGCTTCTCATCCGGCCTAGCTTTCACAGATACGCAGTATTTT.

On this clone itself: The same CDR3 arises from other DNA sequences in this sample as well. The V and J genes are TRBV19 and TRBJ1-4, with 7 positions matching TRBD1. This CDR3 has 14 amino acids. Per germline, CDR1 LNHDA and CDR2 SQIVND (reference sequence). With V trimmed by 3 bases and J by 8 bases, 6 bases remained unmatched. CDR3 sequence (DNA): TGTGCCAGTAGTATTAGACAGGGTGGAGAAAAACTGTTTTTT. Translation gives CASSIRQGGEKLFF.

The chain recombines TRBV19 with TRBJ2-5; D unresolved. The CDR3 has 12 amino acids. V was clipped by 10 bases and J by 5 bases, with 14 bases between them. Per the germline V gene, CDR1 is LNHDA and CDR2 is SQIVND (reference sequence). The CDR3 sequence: CANRSPLETQYF. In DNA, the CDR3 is TGTGCCAATAGGAGCCCCCTGGAGACCCAGTACTTC.

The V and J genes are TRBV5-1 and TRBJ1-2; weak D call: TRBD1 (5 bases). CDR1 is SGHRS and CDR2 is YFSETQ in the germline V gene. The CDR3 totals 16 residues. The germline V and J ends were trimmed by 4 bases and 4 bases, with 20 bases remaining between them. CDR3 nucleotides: TGCGCCAGCAGCCCTGACCGGGACCGCCTCAGCTATGGCTACACCTTC. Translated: CASSPDRDRLSYGYTF.